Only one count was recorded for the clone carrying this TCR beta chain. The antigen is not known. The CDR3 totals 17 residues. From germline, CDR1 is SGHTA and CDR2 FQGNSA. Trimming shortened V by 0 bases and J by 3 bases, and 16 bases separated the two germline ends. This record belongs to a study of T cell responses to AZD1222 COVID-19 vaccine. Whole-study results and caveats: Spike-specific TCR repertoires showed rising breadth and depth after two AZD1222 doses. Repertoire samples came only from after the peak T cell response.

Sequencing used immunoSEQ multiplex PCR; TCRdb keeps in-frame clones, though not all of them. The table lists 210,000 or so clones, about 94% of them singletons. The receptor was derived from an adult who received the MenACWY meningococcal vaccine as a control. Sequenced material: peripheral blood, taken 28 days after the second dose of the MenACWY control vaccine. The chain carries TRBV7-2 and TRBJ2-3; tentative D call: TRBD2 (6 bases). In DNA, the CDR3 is TGTGCCAGCAGCTTAGCCTTACTAGCCCCGTTAACAGATACGCAGTATTTT. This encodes CASSLALLAPLTDTQYF. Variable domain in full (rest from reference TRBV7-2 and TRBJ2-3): GAGVSQSPSNKVTEKGKDVELRCDPISGHTALYWYRQSLGQGLEFLIYFQGNSAPDKSGLPSDRFSAERTGGSVSTLTIQRTQQEDSAVYLCASSLALLAPLTDTQYFGPGTRLTVL.